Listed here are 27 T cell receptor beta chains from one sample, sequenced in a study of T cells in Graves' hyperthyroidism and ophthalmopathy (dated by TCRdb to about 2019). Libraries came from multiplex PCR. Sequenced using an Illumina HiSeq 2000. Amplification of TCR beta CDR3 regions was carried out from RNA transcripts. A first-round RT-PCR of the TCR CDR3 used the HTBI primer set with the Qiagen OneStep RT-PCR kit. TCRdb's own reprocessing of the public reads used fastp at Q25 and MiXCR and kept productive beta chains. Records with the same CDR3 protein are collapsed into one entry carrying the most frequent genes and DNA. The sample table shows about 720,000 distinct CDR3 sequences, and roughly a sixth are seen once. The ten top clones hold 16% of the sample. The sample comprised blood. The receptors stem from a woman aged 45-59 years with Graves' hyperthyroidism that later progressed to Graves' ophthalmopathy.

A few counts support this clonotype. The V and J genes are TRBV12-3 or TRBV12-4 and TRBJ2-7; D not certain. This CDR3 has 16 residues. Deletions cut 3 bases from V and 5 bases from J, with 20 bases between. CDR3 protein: CASSFSGWPLGDEQYF. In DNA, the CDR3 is TGTGCCAGCAGTTTCTCTGGTTGGCCCCTAGGAGACGAGCAGTACTTC.

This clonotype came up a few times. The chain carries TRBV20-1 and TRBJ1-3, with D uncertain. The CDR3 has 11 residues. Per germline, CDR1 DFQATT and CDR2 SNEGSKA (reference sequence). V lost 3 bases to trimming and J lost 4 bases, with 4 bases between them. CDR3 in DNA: TGCAGTGCTAGGTCCGGAAACACCATATATTTT. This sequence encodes CSARSGNTIYF.

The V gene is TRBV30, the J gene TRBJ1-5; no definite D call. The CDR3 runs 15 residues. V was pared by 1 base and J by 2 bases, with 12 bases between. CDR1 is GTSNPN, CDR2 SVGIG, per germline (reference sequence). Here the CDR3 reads CAWSGGRQGNQPQHF. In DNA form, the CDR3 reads TGTGCCTGGAGTGGTGGGCGCCAAGGCAATCAGCCCCAGCATTTT.

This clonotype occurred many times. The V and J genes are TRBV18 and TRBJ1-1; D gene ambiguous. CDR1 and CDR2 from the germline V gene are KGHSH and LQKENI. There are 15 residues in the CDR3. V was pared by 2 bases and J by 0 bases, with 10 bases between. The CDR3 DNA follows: TGTGCCAGCTCACCAAACAACATCCTGAACACTGAAGCTTTCTTT. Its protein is CASSPNNILNTEAFF.

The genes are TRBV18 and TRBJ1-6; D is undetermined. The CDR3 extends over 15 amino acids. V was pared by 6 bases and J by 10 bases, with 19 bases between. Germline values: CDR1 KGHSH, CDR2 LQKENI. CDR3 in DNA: TGTGCCAGCTCGCCAAGTGTCGGGTTAGAATCACCCCTCCACTTT. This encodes CASSPSVGLESPLHF.

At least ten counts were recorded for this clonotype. In DNA, the CDR3 is TGTGCCAGCAGTGCCGGGACAGGGAGGTCCAATCAGCCCCAGCATTTT. It is translated as CASSAGTGRSNQPQHF. The chain combines TRBV12-3 or TRBV12-4 with TRBJ1-5; 9 nucleotides agree with TRBD1. J lost 3 bases, V lost 5 bases, and 8 bases had no gene match. The CDR3 runs 16 residues.

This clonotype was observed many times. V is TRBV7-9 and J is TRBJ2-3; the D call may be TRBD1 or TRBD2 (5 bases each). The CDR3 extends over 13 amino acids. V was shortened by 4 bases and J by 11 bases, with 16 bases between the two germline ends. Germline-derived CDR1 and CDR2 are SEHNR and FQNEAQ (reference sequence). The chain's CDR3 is CASSSPSGQRQYF. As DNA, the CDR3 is TGTGCCAGCAGCTCCCCCTCGGGGCAGCGGCAGTATTTT.

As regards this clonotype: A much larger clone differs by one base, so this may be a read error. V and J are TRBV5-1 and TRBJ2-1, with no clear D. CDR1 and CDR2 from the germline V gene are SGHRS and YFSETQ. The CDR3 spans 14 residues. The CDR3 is CASSLAWESNGQFF. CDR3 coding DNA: TGCGCCAGCAGCTTGGCCTGGGAAAGCAATGGGCAGTTCTTC.

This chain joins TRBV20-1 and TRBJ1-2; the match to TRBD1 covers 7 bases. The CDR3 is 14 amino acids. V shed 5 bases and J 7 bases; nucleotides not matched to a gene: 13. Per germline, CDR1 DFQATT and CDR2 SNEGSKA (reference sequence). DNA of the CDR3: TGCAGTGCTGGGGCTCCGACAGGGTATGGTGGCTACACCTTC. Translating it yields CSAGAPTGYGGYTF.

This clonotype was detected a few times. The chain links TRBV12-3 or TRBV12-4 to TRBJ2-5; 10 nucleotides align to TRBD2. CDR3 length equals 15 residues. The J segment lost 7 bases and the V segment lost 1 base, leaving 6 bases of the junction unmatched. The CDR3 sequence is CASSLEFGTSATQYF. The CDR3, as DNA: TGTGCCAGCAGTTTAGAGTTCGGGACTAGCGCGACCCAGTACTTC.

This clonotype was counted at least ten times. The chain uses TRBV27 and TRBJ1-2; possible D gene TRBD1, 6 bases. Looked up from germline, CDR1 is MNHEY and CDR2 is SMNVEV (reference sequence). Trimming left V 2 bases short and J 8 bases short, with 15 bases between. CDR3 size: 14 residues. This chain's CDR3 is CASSLLPDRKGYTF. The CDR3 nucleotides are TGTGCCAGCAGTTTACTCCCCGACAGGAAAGGCTACACCTTC.

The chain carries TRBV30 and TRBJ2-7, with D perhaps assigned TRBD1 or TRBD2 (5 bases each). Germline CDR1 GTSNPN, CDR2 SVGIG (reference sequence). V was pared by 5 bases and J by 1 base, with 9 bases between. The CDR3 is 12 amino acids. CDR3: CAWLRGSYEQYF. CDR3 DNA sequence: TGTGCCTGGTTGAGGGGTTCCTACGAGCAGTACTTC.

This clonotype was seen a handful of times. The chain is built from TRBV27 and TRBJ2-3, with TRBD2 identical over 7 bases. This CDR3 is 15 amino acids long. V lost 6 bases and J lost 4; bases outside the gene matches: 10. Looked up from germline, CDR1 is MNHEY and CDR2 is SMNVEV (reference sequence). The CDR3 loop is CASSALTSGADTQYF. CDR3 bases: TGTGCCAGCAGCGCCCTGACCAGCGGGGCAGATACGCAGTATTTT.

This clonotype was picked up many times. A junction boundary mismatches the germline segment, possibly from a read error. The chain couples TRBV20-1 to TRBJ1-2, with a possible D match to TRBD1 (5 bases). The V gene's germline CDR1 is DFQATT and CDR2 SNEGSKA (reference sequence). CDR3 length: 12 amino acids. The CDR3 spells CSARDRGGIGTF. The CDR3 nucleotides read TGCAGTGCGAGAGATAGGGGAGGTATCGGCACCTTC.

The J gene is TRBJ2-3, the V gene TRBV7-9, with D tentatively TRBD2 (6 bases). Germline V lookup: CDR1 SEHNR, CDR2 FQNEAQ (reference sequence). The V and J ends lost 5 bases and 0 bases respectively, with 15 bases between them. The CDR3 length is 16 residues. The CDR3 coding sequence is TGTGCCAGCAGCCCATTGACGGGGACTAGCACAGATACGCAGTATTTT. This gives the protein CASSPLTGTSTDTQYF.

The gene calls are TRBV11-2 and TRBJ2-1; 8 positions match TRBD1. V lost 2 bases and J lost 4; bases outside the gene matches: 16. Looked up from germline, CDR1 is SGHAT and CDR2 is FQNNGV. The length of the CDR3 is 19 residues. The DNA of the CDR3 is TGTGCCAGCAGCTTAAGTCGGGCAGGGGGCAGGGTGGGGTACAATGAGCAGTTCTTC. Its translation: CASSLSRAGGRVGYNEQFF.

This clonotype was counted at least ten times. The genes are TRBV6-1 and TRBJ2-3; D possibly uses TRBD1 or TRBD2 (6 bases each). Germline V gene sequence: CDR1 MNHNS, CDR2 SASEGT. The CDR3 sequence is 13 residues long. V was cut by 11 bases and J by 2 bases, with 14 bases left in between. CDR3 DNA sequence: TGTGCCGGAGGGGACACATTCACAGATACGCAGTATTTT. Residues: CAGGDTFTDTQYF.

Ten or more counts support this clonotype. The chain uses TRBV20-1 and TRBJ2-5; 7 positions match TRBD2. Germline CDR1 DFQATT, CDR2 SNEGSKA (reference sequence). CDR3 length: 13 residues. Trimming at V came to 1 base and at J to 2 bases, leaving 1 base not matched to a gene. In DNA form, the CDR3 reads TGCAGTGCTAGAGCGGGGGGACAAGAGACCCAGTACTTC. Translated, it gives CSARAGGQETQYF.

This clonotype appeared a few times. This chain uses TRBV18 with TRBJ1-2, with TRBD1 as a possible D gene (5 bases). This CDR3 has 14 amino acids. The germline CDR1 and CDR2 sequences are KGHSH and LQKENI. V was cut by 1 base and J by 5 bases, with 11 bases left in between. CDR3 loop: CASSPRDASYGYTF. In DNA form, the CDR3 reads TGTGCCAGCTCACCACGGGACGCCTCTTATGGCTACACCTTC. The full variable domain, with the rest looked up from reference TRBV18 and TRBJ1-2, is NAGVMQNPRHLVRRRGQEARLRCSPMKGHSHVYWYRQLPEEGLKFMVYLQKENIIDESGMPKERFSAEFPKEGPSILRIQQVVRGDSAAYFCASSPRDASYGYTFGSGTRLTVV.

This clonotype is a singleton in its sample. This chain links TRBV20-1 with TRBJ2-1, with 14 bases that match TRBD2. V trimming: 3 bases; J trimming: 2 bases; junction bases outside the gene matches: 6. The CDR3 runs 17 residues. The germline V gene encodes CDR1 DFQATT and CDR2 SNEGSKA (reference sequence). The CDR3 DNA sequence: TGCAGTGCTAGTGGACTAGCGGGAGGTTTCCCCTACAATGAGCAGTTCTTC. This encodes CSASGLAGGFPYNEQFF.

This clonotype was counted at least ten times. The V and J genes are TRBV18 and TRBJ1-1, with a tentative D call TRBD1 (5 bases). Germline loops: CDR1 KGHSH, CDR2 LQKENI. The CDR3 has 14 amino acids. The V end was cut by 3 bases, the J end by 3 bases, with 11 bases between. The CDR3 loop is CASSPAGPYTEAFF. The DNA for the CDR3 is TGTGCCAGCTCACCGGCGGGGCCTTACACTGAAGCTTTCTTT.

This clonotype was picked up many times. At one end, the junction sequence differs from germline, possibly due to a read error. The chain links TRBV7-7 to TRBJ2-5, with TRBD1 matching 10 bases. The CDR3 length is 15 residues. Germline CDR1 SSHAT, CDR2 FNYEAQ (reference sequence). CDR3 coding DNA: TGTGCTAGCAGCCCGACTGGGACAGGGGTGAAGACCCAGTACTTC. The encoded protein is CASSPTGTGVKTQYF.

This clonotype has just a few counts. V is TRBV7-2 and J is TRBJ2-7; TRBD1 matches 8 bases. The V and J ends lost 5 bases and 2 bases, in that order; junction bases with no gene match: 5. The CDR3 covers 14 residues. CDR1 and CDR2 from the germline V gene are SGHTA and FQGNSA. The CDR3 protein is CASSLWTGPYEQYF. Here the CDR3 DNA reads TGTGCCAGCAGCCTTTGGACAGGGCCCTACGAGCAGTACTTC.

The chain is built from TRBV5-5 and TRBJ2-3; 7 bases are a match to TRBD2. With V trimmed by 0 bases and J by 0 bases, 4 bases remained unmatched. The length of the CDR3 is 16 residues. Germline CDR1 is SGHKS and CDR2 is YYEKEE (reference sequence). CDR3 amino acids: CASSLGPAGSTDTQYF. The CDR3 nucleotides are TGTGCCAGCAGCTTGGGGCCAGCGGGGAGCACAGATACGCAGTATTTT.

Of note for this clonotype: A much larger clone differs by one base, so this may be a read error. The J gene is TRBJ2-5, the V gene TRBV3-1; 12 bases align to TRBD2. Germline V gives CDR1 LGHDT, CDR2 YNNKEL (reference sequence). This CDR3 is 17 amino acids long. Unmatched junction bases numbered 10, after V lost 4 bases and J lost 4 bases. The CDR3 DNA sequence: TGTGCCAGCAGCCCCGAATTGGGACTAGCGGGTCGAGAGACCCAGTACTTC. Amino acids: CASSPELGLAGRETQYF.

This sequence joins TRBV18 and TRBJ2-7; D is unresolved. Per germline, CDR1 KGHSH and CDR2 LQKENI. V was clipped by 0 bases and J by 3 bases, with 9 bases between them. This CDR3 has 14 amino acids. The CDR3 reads CASSPPAASYEQYF. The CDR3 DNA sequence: TGTGCCAGCTCACCACCGGCAGCGAGCTACGAGCAGTACTTC.

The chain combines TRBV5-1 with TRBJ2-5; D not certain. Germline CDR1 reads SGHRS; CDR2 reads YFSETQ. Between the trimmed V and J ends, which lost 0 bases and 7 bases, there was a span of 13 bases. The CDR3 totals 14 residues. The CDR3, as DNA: TGCGCCAGCAGCTTGGCGGGTGAAGTTAGGACCCAGTACTTC. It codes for CASSLAGEVRTQYF.